These 17 T cell receptor beta chains were all obtained from the same sample, sequenced in a study of response to subunit inactivated influenza vaccine. Each CDR3 protein gets one entry after TCRdb re-called the RT-PCR reads with MiXCR. The table has roughly 550,000 distinct CDR3 sequences, roughly 25% seen once. These same records also appear under a second study, on T cells expressing NK-cell markers. As that study records: Synthesis of TCR beta cDNA relied on 5'RACE template switching carrying UMIs.

Sequenced material: CD4+ T cells sorted from PBMCs, taken about 11 days after vaccination. Receptor source: a man over 45 who received an inactivated influenza vaccine.

The rearrangement uses TRBV5-6 and TRBJ2-1; tentatively, D is TRBD1 (5 bases). Germline CDR1 is SGHDT and CDR2 is YYEEEE. The CDR3 is 17 amino acids. V lost 0 bases, J lost 3 bases, and 16 bases lay in between. DNA for the CDR3: TGTGCCAGCAGCTTGGCGCTGGGGCCGGTACTCTACAATGAGCAGTTCTTC. Translation: CASSLALGPVLYNEQFF.

V usage is TRBV27 and J usage is TRBJ2-5; 11 bases fit TRBD2. The CDR3 spans 14 residues. Germline CDR1 MNHEY, CDR2 SMNVEV (reference sequence). V lost 5 bases, J lost 5 bases, and 4 bases stayed unmatched. The CDR3 sequence is CASSRGLAVETQYF. The CDR3 DNA is TGTGCCAGCAGTCGGGGACTAGCGGTTGAGACCCAGTACTTC.

A few counts support this clonotype. V usage is TRBV20-1 and J usage is TRBJ2-5; 11 bases are shared with TRBD2. The CDR3 contains 15 residues. Looked up from germline, CDR1 is DFQATT and CDR2 is SNEGSKA (reference sequence). Germline trimming cut 4 bases from V and 1 base from J; bases unmatched to any gene: 5. CDR3 amino acids: CSANRLAGFQETQYF. The CDR3 DNA follows: TGCAGTGCTAACAGACTAGCGGGATTCCAAGAGACCCAGTACTTC.

This chain links TRBV28 with TRBJ1-6; weak D call: TRBD1 (5 bases). The CDR3 extends over 14 amino acids. V was shortened by 1 base and J by 6 bases, with 7 bases between the two germline ends. Germline V gene lookup returns CDR1 MDHEN and CDR2 SYDVKM. The CDR3 loop reads CASSLFGGNSPLHF. As DNA, the CDR3 is TGTGCCAGCAGTTTATTTGGGGGTAATTCACCCCTCCACTTT.

V usage is TRBV6-1 and J usage is TRBJ1-2; the D gene is possibly TRBD1 (5 bases). V was pared by 6 bases and J by 2 bases, with 16 bases between. The CDR3 has 15 amino acids. The germline gives CDR1 MNHNS, CDR2 SASEGT. The CDR3 region has the DNA TGTGCCAGCAGGGTACGGGACCTTTGGAACTATGGCTACACCTTC. Its protein is CASRVRDLWNYGYTF.

This clonotype turned up a few times. The V gene is TRBV4-3, the J gene TRBJ1-5; 8 positions match TRBD1. The CDR3 length is 16 residues. In germline, CDR1 is LGHNA, CDR2 YSLEER. V lost 0 bases and J lost 9; bases outside the gene matches: 10. The CDR3 loop reads CASSQDIGQGAGPQHF. CDR3 in DNA: TGCGCCAGCAGCCAAGATATCGGACAGGGAGCTGGGCCCCAGCATTTT.

The chain joins TRBV29-1 to TRBJ2-3, with TRBD1 matching 8 bases. Looked up from germline, CDR1 is SQVTM and CDR2 is ANQGSEA. CDR3 length equals 15 residues. Losses at the gene ends were 4 bases for V and 0 bases for J; bases not matched to a gene: 6. The CDR3 coding sequence is TGCAGCGTTGGCCAGGGGGCATCTAGCACAGATACGCAGTATTTT. This gives the protein CSVGQGASSTDTQYF.

The CDR3: CASSVGRGPETQYF. The CDR3 bases are TGTGCCAGCAGCGTAGGCAGGGGCCCAGAGACCCAGTACTTC. The chain joins TRBV9 to TRBJ2-5, with D perhaps TRBD1 (6 bases). Looked up from germline, CDR1 is SGDLS and CDR2 is YYNGEE. V lost 0 bases and J 4 bases, leaving 10 bases between the germline ends. This CDR3 is built from 14 residues.

V gene TRBV5-1 combines with J gene TRBJ2-7; 8 nucleotides match TRBD2. V lost 5 bases to trimming and J lost 5 bases; unmatched junction nucleotides: 9. The CDR3 totals 14 residues. The germline V gene has CDR1 SGHRS and CDR2 YFSETQ. CDR3 protein: CASSKGLVNDEQYF. CDR3 DNA sequence: TGCGCCAGCAGTAAGGGACTAGTAAACGACGAGCAGTACTTC.

The J gene is TRBJ2-5, the V gene TRBV12-3 or TRBV12-4; D tentatively fits TRBD1 or TRBD2 (5 bases each). V was pared by 5 bases and J by 6 bases, with 16 bases between. The CDR3 length is 14 residues. CDR3 sequence (DNA): TGTGCCAGCAGTCCCACTAGGGGCCCGAAGACCCAGTACTTC. It yields the protein CASSPTRGPKTQYF.

This clonotype was recorded at least ten times. V is TRBV28 and J is TRBJ1-6; no definite D call. The CDR3 sequence is 13 residues long. CDR1 and CDR2 from the germline V gene are MDHEN and SYDVKM. Between the trimmed V and J ends, which lost 7 bases and 8 bases, there was a span of 12 bases. DNA for the CDR3: TGTGCCAGCACTAAGGGTTTTTATTCACCCCTCCACTTT. Translated: CASTKGFYSPLHF.

This clonotype was recorded a few times. The chain employs TRBV7-6 and TRBJ2-1; possibly TRBD2 for D (5 bases). CDR1 and CDR2 from the germline V gene are SGHVS and FNYEAQ. The CDR3 runs 15 residues. V was trimmed by 0 bases and J by 1 base, leaving 7 bases between them. In DNA, the CDR3 is TGTGCCAGCAGCTTAGCTCGGGGTTCCTACAATGAGCAGTTCTTC. Translation gives CASSLARGSYNEQFF.

The rearrangement joins TRBV6-2 or TRBV6-3 to TRBJ1-5; D is unresolved. CDR1 and CDR2 (germline): MNHEY, SVGEGT. V was trimmed by 4 bases and J by 6 bases, leaving 16 bases between them. The CDR3 has 15 residues. The CDR3 region has the DNA TGTGCCAGCAGTTCTTCCCAAGGGTATTCTCAGCCCCAGCATTTT. Translating it yields CASSSSQGYSQPQHF.

The chain joins TRBV5-1 to TRBJ1-2, with a weak D call TRBD1 (5 bases). The CDR3 covers 14 residues. Trimming pared 4 bases from V and 3 bases from J, leaving 13 bases between. Germline CDR1 reads SGHRS; CDR2 reads YFSETQ. CDR3 bases: TGCGCCAGCAGCCCCCTGACAGCCCACTATGGCTACACCTTC. Residues: CASSPLTAHYGYTF. Drawing the rest from reference TRBV5-1 and TRBJ1-2, the complete variable domain is KAGVTQTPRYLIKTRGQQVTLSCSPISGHRSVSWYQQTPGQGLQFLFEYFSETQRNKGNFPGRFSGRQFSNSRSEMNVSTLELGDSALYLCASSPLTAHYGYTFGSGTRLTVV.

The J gene is TRBJ2-3, the V gene TRBV7-3; no clear D gene. The CDR3 is 16 residues long. Looked up from germline, CDR1 is SGHTA and CDR2 is FQGTGA. The V end was cut by 1 base, the J end by 0 bases, with 11 bases between. CDR3 region: CASSLNPPSSTDTQYF. The DNA for the CDR3 is TGTGCCAGCAGCTTAAACCCCCCCTCTAGCACAGATACGCAGTATTTT.

This rearrangement joins TRBV28 to TRBJ2-6; weak D call: TRBD2 (7 bases). Trimming pared 8 bases from V and 0 bases from J, leaving 14 bases between. The germline CDR1 and CDR2 sequences are MDHEN and SYDVKM. The CDR3 consists of 16 residues. Written as DNA, the CDR3 is TGTGCCAGCGGGAGGGTAGGGGGCTCTGGGGCCAACGTCCTGACTTTC. It codes for CASGRVGGSGANVLTF.

The V and J genes are TRBV5-5 and TRBJ1-1; maybe TRBD1 (6 bases). From germline, CDR1 is SGHKS and CDR2 YYEKEE (reference sequence). V was shortened by 10 bases and J by 1 base, with 11 bases between the two germline ends. This CDR3 region has 12 residues. Here the CDR3 DNA reads TGTGCCGGAGACAGGAGGAACACTGAAGCTTTCTTT. Protein product: CAGDRRNTEAFF.